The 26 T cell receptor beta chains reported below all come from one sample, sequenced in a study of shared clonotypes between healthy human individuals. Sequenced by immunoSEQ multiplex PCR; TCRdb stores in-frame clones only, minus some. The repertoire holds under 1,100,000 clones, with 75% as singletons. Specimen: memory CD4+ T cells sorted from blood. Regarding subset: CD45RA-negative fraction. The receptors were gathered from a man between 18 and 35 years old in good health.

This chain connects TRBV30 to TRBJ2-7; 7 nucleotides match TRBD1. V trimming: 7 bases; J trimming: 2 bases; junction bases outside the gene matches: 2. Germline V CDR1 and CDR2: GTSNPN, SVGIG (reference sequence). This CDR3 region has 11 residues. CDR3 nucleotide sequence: TGTGCCTCGGGACAGACCTACGAGCAGTACTTC. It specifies CASGQTYEQYF.

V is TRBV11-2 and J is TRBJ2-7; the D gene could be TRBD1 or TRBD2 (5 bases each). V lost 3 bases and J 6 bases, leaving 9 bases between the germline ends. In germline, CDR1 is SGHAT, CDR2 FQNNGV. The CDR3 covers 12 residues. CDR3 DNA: TGTGCCAGCAGCTTCTGGGACGGCGAGCAGTACTTC. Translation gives CASSFWDGEQYF.

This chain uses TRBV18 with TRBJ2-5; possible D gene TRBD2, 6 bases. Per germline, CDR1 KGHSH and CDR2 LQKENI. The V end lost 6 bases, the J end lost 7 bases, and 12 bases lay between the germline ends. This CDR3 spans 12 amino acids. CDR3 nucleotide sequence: TGTGCCAGCTCTGGAGGGTTAGGGACCCAGTACTTC. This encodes CASSGGLGTQYF.

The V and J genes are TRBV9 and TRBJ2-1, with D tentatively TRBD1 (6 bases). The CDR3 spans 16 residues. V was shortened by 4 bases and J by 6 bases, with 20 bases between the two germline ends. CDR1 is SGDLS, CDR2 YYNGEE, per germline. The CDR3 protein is CASSPDEGVGSNEQFF. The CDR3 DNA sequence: TGTGCCAGCAGCCCCGATGAGGGGGTCGGAAGCAATGAGCAGTTCTTC.

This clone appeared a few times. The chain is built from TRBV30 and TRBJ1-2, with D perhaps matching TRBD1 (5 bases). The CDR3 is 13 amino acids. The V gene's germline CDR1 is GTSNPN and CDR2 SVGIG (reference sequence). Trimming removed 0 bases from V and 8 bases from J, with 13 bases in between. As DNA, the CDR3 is TGTGCCTGGAGTGTAGGGGTGTGGGGAGGCTACACCTTC. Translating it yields CAWSVGVWGGYTF. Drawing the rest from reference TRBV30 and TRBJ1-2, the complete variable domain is SQTIHQWPATLVQPVGSPLSLECTVEGTSNPNLYWYRQAAGRGLQLLFYSVGIGQISSEVPQNLSASRPQDRQFILSSKKLLLSDSGFYLCAWSVGVWGGYTFGSGTRLTVV.

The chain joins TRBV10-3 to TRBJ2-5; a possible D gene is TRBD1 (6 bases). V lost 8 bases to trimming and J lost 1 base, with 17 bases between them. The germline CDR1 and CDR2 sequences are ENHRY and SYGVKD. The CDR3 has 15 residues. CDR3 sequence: CAIAQGPNIQETQYF. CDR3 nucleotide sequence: TGTGCCATCGCACAGGGTCCTAATATCCAAGAGACCCAGTACTTC.

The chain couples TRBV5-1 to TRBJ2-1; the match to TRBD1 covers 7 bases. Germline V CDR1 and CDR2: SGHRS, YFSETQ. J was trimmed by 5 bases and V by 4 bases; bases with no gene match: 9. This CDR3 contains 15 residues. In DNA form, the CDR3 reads TGCGCCAGCAGCCTATCGGGACAGAGAAACAATGAGCAGTTCTTC. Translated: CASSLSGQRNNEQFF.

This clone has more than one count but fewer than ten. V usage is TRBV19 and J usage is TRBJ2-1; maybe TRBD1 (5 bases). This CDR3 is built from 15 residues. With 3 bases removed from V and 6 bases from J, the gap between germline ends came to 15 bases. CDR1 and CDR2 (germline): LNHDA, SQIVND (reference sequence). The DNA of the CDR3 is TGTGCCAGTAGTATTGATTTGGGCAGGGCCAATGAGCAGTTCTTC. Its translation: CASSIDLGRANEQFF.

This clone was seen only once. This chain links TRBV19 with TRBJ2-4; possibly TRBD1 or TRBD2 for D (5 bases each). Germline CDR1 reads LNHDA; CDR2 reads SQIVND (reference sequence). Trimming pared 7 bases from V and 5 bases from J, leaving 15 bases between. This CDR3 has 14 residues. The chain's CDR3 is CASTPSRGQNIQYF. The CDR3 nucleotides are TGTGCCAGTACCCCATCGAGGGGCCAAAACATTCAGTACTTC.

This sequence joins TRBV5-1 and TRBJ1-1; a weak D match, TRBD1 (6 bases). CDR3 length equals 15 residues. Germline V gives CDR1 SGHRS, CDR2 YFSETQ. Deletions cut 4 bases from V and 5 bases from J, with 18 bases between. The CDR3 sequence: CASSPAGRGETEAFF. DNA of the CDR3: TGCGCCAGCAGCCCCGCTGGTAGGGGGGAGACTGAAGCTTTCTTT.

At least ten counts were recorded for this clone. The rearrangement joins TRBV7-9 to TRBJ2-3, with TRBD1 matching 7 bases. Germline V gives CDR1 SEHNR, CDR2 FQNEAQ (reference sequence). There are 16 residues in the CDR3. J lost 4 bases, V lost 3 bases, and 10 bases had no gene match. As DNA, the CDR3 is TGTGCCAGCAGCTTTCTATCGTCCAGGGGGTCAGATACGCAGTATTTT. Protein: CASSFLSSRGSDTQYF.

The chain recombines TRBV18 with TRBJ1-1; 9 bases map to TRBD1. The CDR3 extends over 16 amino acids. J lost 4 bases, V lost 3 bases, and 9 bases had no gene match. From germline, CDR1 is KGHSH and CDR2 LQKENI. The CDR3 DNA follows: TGTGCCAGCTCACCCGTACAGGGGGCGCCTTCCACTGAAGCTTTCTTT. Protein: CASSPVQGAPSTEAFF.

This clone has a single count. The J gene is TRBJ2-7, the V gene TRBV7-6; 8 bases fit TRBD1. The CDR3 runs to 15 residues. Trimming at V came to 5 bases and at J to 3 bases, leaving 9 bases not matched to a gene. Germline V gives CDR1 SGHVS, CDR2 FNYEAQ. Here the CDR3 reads CASSLQDRGNYEQYF. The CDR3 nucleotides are TGTGCCAGCAGCCTCCAAGACAGGGGAAACTACGAGCAGTACTTC.

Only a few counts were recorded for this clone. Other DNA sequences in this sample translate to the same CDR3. This chain's CDR3 is CAISEAGSGNTIYF. The CDR3 DNA sequence: TGTGCCATCAGTGAGGCGGGGTCTGGAAACACCATATATTTT. The genes are TRBV10-3 and TRBJ1-3; no reliable D call. CDR3 length equals 14 residues. Germline V gene data show CDR1 as ENHRY and CDR2 as SYGVKD. The V end lost 2 bases, the J end lost 1 base, and 6 bases lay between the germline ends.

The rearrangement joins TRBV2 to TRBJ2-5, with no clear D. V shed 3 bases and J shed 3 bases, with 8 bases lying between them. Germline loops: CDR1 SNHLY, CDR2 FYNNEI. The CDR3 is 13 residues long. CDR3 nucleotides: TGTGCCAGCAGTGAGAACTGGAAAGAGACCCAGTACTTC. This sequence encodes CASSENWKETQYF.

The CDR3, as DNA: TGCGCCAGCAGACCGACAGTCTCTGGGGCCAACGTCCTGACTTTC. Its protein product is CASRPTVSGANVLTF. J is TRBJ2-6 and V is TRBV5-1, with a possible D match to TRBD1 (5 bases). CDR3 length: 15 amino acids. V was shortened by 5 bases and J by 0 bases, with 9 bases between the two germline ends. Germline V CDR1 and CDR2: SGHRS, YFSETQ. Supplemented by reference TRBV5-1 and TRBJ2-6, the full variable domain reads KAGVTQTPRYLIKTRGQQVTLSCSPISGHRSVSWYQQTPGQGLQFLFEYFSETQRNKGNFPGRFSGRQFSNSRSEMNVSTLELGDSALYLCASRPTVSGANVLTFGAGSRLTVL.

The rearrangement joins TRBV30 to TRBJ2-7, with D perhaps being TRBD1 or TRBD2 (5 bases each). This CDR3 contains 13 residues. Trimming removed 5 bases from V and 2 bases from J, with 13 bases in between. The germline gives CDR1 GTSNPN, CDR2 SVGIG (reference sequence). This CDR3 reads CAWSFLGAYEQYF. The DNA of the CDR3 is TGTGCCTGGTCGTTTTTGGGGGCCTACGAGCAGTACTTC.

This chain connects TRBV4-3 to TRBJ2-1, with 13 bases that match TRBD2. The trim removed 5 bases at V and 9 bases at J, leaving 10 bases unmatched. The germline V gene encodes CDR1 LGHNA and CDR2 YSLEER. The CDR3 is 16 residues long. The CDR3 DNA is TGCGCCAGCAGCTCTGGACTAGCGGGAGTGTCGGGTGAGCAGTTCTTC. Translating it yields CASSSGLAGVSGEQFF.

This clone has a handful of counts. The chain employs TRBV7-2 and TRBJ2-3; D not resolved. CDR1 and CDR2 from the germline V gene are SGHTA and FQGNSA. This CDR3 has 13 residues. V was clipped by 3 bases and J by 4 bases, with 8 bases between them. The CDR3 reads CASSFIQADTQYF. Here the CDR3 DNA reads TGTGCCAGCAGCTTCATTCAAGCAGATACGCAGTATTTT.

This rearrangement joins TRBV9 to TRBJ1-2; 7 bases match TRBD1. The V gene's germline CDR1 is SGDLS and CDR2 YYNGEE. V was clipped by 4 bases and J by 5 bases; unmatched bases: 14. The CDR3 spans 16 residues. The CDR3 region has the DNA TGTGCCAGCAGCAGGGAGGGTCAGGGGGTTTCTTATGGCTACACCTTC. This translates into CASSREGQGVSYGYTF.

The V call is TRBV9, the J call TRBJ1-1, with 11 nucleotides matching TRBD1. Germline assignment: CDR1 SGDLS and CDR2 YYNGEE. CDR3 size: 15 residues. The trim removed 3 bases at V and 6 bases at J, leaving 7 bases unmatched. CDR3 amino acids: CASSGGDRGIAEAFF. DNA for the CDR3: TGTGCCAGCAGCGGAGGGGACAGGGGGATCGCTGAAGCTTTCTTT.

CDR3 in DNA: TGTGCCACCAGCAGAGGGGGGACTCAGCCCCAGCATTTT. Translated, it gives CATSRGGTQPQHF. The chain employs TRBV15 and TRBJ1-5, with D maybe TRBD1 (5 bases). Germline CDR1 LNHNV, CDR2 YYDKDF (reference sequence). V lost 1 base and J 6 bases, leaving 7 bases between the germline ends. The CDR3 has 13 amino acids.

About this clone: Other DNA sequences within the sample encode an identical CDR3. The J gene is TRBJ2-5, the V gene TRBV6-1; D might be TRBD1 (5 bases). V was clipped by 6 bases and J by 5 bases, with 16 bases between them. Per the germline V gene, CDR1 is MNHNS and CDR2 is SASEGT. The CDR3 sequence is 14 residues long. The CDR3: CASRGQGFRETQYF. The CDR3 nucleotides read TGTGCCAGCAGGGGCCAGGGCTTCCGGGAGACCCAGTACTTC.

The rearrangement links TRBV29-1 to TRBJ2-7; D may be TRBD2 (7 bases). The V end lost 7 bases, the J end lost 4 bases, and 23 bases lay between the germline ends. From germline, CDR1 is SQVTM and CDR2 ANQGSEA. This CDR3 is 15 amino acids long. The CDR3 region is CSDTDLRGAQYEQYF. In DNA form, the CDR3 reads TGCAGCGACACGGACCTCCGGGGGGCGCAATACGAGCAGTACTTC.

The CDR3, as DNA: TGTGCCAGCAGTGAAGAGCAGGGTAGCTATGGCTACACCTTC. As protein: CASSEEQGSYGYTF. V usage is TRBV2 and J usage is TRBJ1-2, with D perhaps TRBD1 (5 bases). This CDR3 is 14 amino acids long. Germline V CDR1 and CDR2: SNHLY, FYNNEI. V was trimmed by 1 base and J by 4 bases, leaving 10 bases between them.

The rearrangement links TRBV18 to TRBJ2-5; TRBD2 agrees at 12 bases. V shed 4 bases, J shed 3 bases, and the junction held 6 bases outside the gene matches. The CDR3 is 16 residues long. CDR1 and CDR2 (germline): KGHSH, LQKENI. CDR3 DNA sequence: TGTGCCAGCTCACTACTACGGACTAGCGGGGAAGAGACCCAGTACTTC. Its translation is CASSLLRTSGEETQYF.